This T cell receptor (beta chain) is drawn from a study of T cell responses to AZD1222 COVID-19 vaccine. Notes on the study in general: None of the repertoires were sampled until the peak T cell response had passed. Spike as a whole was targeted by vaccine-associated CD4 TCRs, dominant at 160-218 and 743-854. Seropositive at baseline were only a handful of AZD1222 recipients.

A remark on this clone: Its antigen remains unidentified.

The assay was immunoSEQ multiplex PCR, and TCRdb's table has in-frame clones only and misses some. Among about 110,000 clones, around 87% were seen once, and the ten largest hold less than 4.5%. CDR1 SGHNT and CDR2 YYREEE come from the germline V gene (reference sequence). This CDR3 comprises 15 residues. V lost 2 bases, J lost 0 bases, and 9 bases lay in between. This sample comprised peripheral blood, obtained 28 days after the second AZD1222 dose. The rearrangement links TRBV5-4 to TRBJ2-1, with a possible D match to TRBD1 (5 bases). This clonotype originated in an adult who received the AZD1222 COVID-19 vaccine. The CDR3 DNA sequence: TGTGCCAGCAGCTTTACAGGAGACTCCTACAATGAGCAGTTCTTC. Translated: CASSFTGDSYNEQFF.